Below are 27 T cell receptor beta chains sequenced from a single sample in a study of T cells after yellow fever vaccination. TCRdb re-analysed the 5' RACE reads in MiXCR, keeping a single row per CDR3 protein. The data show under 550,000 distinct CDR3 sequences, 20% to 25% seen once. The specimen was PBMCs, collected 21 days after the first yellow fever vaccination. The receptor set was obtained from a man between 18 and 29 years old who received the YFV17D yellow fever vaccine.

Only a few counts were recorded for this clonotype. The J gene is TRBJ1-5, the V gene TRBV19, with 8 positions matching TRBD1. V gave up 6 bases and J gave up 6 bases; unmatched junction bases: 7. CDR3 length: 14 residues. Germline V gene data show CDR1 as LNHDA and CDR2 as SQIVND (reference sequence). CDR3 nucleotides: TGTGCCAGTAGGCTCCAGGGGGCAGGTCAGCCCCAGCATTTT. This encodes CASRLQGAGQPQHF.

In its sample, this clonotype was seen a few times. The rearrangement uses TRBV6-5 and TRBJ2-3, with no clear D. The CDR3 covers 16 residues. Deletions cut 0 bases from V and 7 bases from J, with 17 bases between. CDR1 is MNHEY, CDR2 SVGAGI, per germline. The CDR3 coding sequence is TGTGCCAGCAGTTACTCCCTTTTAGGTTCACTCAATACGCAGTATTTT. Its translation: CASSYSLLGSLNTQYF.

The chain carries TRBV7-2 and TRBJ1-4, with a possible D match to TRBD1 (5 bases). The CDR3 is 14 amino acids. The germline CDR1 and CDR2 sequences are SGHTA and FQGNSA. V was shortened by 5 bases and J by 7 bases, with 14 bases between the two germline ends. CDR3 bases: TGTGCCAGCAGCCAGGGTCTTCGAGGTGAAAAACTGTTTTTT. It codes for CASSQGLRGEKLFF.

This chain connects TRBV6-2 or TRBV6-3 to TRBJ2-4; 9 nucleotides align to TRBD1. Germline CDR1 MNHEY, CDR2 SVGEGT. The length of the CDR3 is 13 residues. V trimming: 6 bases; J trimming: 7 bases; junction bases outside the gene matches: 4. CDR3 region: CASSRTGANIQYF. The CDR3 nucleotides read TGTGCCAGCAGCCGGACAGGGGCCAACATTCAGTACTTC.

J is TRBJ2-5 and V is TRBV30; maybe TRBD1 (5 bases). This CDR3 comprises 13 residues. V was trimmed by 1 base and J by 5 bases, leaving 11 bases between them. CDR1 and CDR2 from the germline V gene are GTSNPN and SVGIG (reference sequence). DNA for the CDR3: TGTGCCTGGAGTGCAGACAGTAAGGAGACCCAGTACTTC. Translating gives CAWSADSKETQYF.

This clonotype showed up many times. The chain links TRBV4-3 to TRBJ1-2; 10 nucleotides align to TRBD1. V shed 1 base, J shed 7 bases, and the junction held 6 bases outside the gene matches. From germline, CDR1 is LGHNA and CDR2 YSLEER. CDR3 length: 15 residues. The CDR3 nucleotides are TGCGCCAGCAGCCAAGTCCGACAGGGGGCTTCTGGCTACACCTTC. Protein sequence: CASSQVRQGASGYTF.

This clonotype was observed once. The chain is built from TRBV12-3 or TRBV12-4 and TRBJ1-1; unclear D gene. Trimming shortened V by 0 bases and J by 1 base, and 9 bases separated the two germline ends. The CDR3 runs 15 residues. This CDR3 reads CASSLAMTGNTEAFF. CDR3 nucleotides: TGTGCCAGCAGTTTAGCGATGACGGGGAACACTGAAGCTTTCTTT.

This clonotype has more than one count but fewer than ten. The gene calls are TRBV20-1 and TRBJ1-2, with TRBD1 matching 8 bases. The V gene's germline CDR1 is DFQATT and CDR2 SNEGSKA (reference sequence). There are 13 residues in the CDR3. J lost 2 bases, V lost 6 bases, and 5 bases had no gene match. CDR3 DNA: TGCAGTGCCATGAGACAGGGGAACTATGGCTACACCTTC. This translates into CSAMRQGNYGYTF.

Here the CDR3 reads CASIPGGTGSYTF. CDR3 bases: TGTGCCAGCATTCCTGGGGGGACAGGGAGCTACACCTTC. The J gene is TRBJ1-2, the V gene TRBV28; 9 nucleotides match TRBD1. Germline CDR1 reads MDHEN; CDR2 reads SYDVKM. Germline trimming cut 7 bases from V and 9 bases from J; bases unmatched to any gene: 9. The CDR3 has 13 amino acids.

This chain connects TRBV6-4 to TRBJ2-3; 9 bases are a match to TRBD2. V lost 5 bases, J lost 6 bases, and 12 bases stayed unmatched. There are 16 residues in the CDR3. CDR1 and CDR2 (germline): MRHNA, SNTAGT. In DNA form, the CDR3 reads TGTGCCAGCAGTCCTAGCGGGGCCTCTTTTTTTGATACGCAGTATTTT. This gives the protein CASSPSGASFFDTQYF.

The V and J genes are TRBV5-1 and TRBJ1-2; no reliable D call. This CDR3 region has 14 residues. Germline loops: CDR1 SGHRS, CDR2 YFSETQ. Trimming left V 4 bases short and J 0 bases short, with 10 bases between. CDR3 amino acids: CASSPYGTNYGYTF. The CDR3 DNA is TGCGCCAGCAGCCCATATGGCACTAACTATGGCTACACCTTC.

This clonotype has just a few counts. The rearrangement joins TRBV9 to TRBJ1-2; 11 nucleotides agree with TRBD1. Trimming at V came to 2 bases and at J to 5 bases, leaving 14 bases not matched to a gene. The V gene's germline CDR1 is SGDLS and CDR2 YYNGEE. The CDR3 extends over 18 amino acids. The CDR3 is CASSVSSGGTGGEYGYTF. CDR3 bases: TGTGCCAGCAGCGTCTCCTCCGGCGGGACAGGGGGGGAATATGGCTACACCTTC.

This clonotype was detected a few times. The chain combines TRBV6-2 or TRBV6-3 with TRBJ1-2; unclear D gene. This CDR3 comprises 12 residues. V dropped 4 bases and J dropped 5 bases, with 8 bases sitting between them. Germline-derived CDR1 and CDR2 are MNHEY and SVGEGT. The CDR3 bases are TGTGCCAGCAGTTCCCAAACGTATGGCTACACCTTC. Its protein is CASSSQTYGYTF.

V usage is TRBV6-5 and J usage is TRBJ2-2; 7 bases are a match to TRBD1. CDR1 is MNHEY and CDR2 is SVGAGI in the germline V gene. The CDR3 is made up of 13 amino acids. The junction had 4 bases not matched to a gene; V was cut back by 4 bases and J by 8 bases. The CDR3 DNA sequence: TGTGCCAGCAGTTCGTACAGGGGAGGGGAGCTGTTTTTT. Translation: CASSSYRGGELFF.

The chain joins TRBV2 to TRBJ2-7, with D unresolved. Germline V gives CDR1 SNHLY, CDR2 FYNNEI. Trimming took 4 bases from V and 0 from J, leaving 7 bases between them. The CDR3 is 13 residues long. The DNA for the CDR3 is TGTGCCAGCAGTGCCCCCCCCTCCTACGAGCAGTACTTC. It is translated as CASSAPPSYEQYF.

The gene calls are TRBV12-3 or TRBV12-4 and TRBJ2-2, with unresolved D. This CDR3 comprises 14 residues. The germline V and J ends were trimmed by 3 bases and 6 bases, with 11 bases remaining between them. The CDR3 DNA sequence: TGTGCCAGCAGTTTGGCCCTCCCCCCCGGGGAGCTGTTTTTT. Translated: CASSLALPPGELFF.

The chain links TRBV7-8 to TRBJ2-5; D unclear. Germline CDR1 SGHVS, CDR2 FQNEAQ. Trimming stripped 6 bases from V and 0 bases from J, with 8 bases between. The CDR3 sequence is 13 residues long. CDR3 in amino acids: CASSSTYQETQYF. The CDR3 DNA follows: TGTGCCAGCAGTTCGACCTACCAAGAGACCCAGTACTTC.

CDR3 in amino acids: CASSQRGASGANVLTF. The CDR3 bases are TGTGCCAGCAGCCAGAGGGGGGCCTCTGGGGCCAACGTCCTGACTTTC. The chain has TRBV7-2 and TRBJ2-6; the D call may be TRBD1 or TRBD2 (6 bases each). Trimming removed 5 bases from V and 0 bases from J, with 11 bases in between. This CDR3 is built from 16 residues. The germline CDR1 and CDR2 sequences are SGHTA and FQGNSA.

This clonotype came up a few times. V and J are TRBV12-3 or TRBV12-4 and TRBJ2-3, with D unresolved. Trimming pared 3 bases from V and 3 bases from J, leaving 16 bases between. The CDR3 spans 16 residues. CDR3 protein: CASSLLPFYMTDTQYF. In DNA, the CDR3 is TGTGCCAGCAGTTTGCTTCCCTTTTACATGACAGATACGCAGTATTTT.

In this sample, this clonotype turned up a few times. The chain has TRBV27 and TRBJ2-5; 8 bases align to TRBD2. J was trimmed by 2 bases and V by 7 bases; bases with no gene match: 9. This CDR3 has 15 residues. In germline, CDR1 is MNHEY, CDR2 SMNVEV (reference sequence). CDR3 nucleotide sequence: TGTGCCAGCACGCAGCGGGGGACCATTCAAGAGACCCAGTACTTC. Protein sequence: CASTQRGTIQETQYF.

The gene calls are TRBV11-1 and TRBJ2-7; TRBD2 matches 9 bases. In germline, CDR1 is SGHAT, CDR2 FQDESV (reference sequence). The CDR3 covers 19 residues. J was trimmed by 5 bases and V by 2 bases; bases with no gene match: 19. The CDR3 loop reads CASSLIRRGVGGRDDEQYF. CDR3 DNA: TGTGCCAGCAGCTTAATTCGTCGCGGAGTCGGCGGGAGGGACGACGAGCAGTACTTC.

The rearrangement uses TRBV7-2 and TRBJ2-4; D possibly corresponds to TRBD1 (5 bases). The CDR3 runs to 15 residues. Trimming cost V 5 bases and J 2 bases, with 13 bases left between them. Germline-derived CDR1 and CDR2 are SGHTA and FQGNSA. The CDR3 protein is CASSPFQGTKNIQYF. The CDR3 DNA sequence: TGTGCCAGCAGCCCTTTTCAGGGCACCAAAAACATTCAGTACTTC. Drawing the rest from reference TRBV7-2 and TRBJ2-4, the complete variable domain is GAGVSQSPSNKVTEKGKDVELRCDPISGHTALYWYRQSLGQGLEFLIYFQGNSAPDKSGLPSDRFSAERTGGSVSTLTIQRTQQEDSAVYLCASSPFQGTKNIQYFGAGTRLSVL.

This clonotype was counted between two and nine times. The rearrangement uses TRBV5-1 and TRBJ2-7; D remains ambiguous. Germline lookup yields CDR1 SGHRS and CDR2 YFSETQ. The CDR3 is 14 amino acids. Trimming left V 0 bases short and J 6 bases short, with 13 bases between. The CDR3 region is CASSLDSHGFEQYF. CDR3 sequence (DNA): TGCGCCAGCAGCTTGGACAGCCATGGGTTCGAGCAGTACTTC.

This clonotype was seen a handful of times. This rearrangement joins TRBV18 to TRBJ2-7, with 9 bases aligning to TRBD1. The CDR3 length is 16 residues. Unmatched junction bases numbered 10, after V lost 5 bases and J lost 2 bases. The germline V gene has CDR1 KGHSH and CDR2 LQKENI. In nucleotides, the CDR3 is TGTGCCAGCTCATCTCCATCAAGGACAGGGGCCTACGAGCAGTACTTC. It translates to CASSSPSRTGAYEQYF.

This clonotype turned up a few times. The rearrangement links TRBV9 to TRBJ2-7; perhaps TRBD1 as D (6 bases). Germline V gene lookup returns CDR1 SGDLS and CDR2 YYNGEE. The CDR3 has 14 amino acids. The germline V and J ends were trimmed by 5 bases and 0 bases, with 12 bases remaining between them. The CDR3 DNA sequence: TGTGCCAGCAGTGAAACAGGGAACTCCTACGAGCAGTACTTC. This gives the protein CASSETGNSYEQYF.

V is TRBV11-2 and J is TRBJ2-1; D remains ambiguous. This CDR3 region has 18 residues. Trimming took 2 bases from V and 4 from J, leaving 21 bases between them. Germline V gene sequence: CDR1 SGHAT, CDR2 FQNNGV. Here the CDR3 DNA reads TGTGCCAGCAGCTTAAGGCAATTCGTGTTTGGCTCTTACAATGAGCAGTTCTTC. Encoded protein: CASSLRQFVFGSYNEQFF.

Only a few counts were recorded for this clonotype. The rearrangement joins TRBV6-1 to TRBJ1-1; tentative D call: TRBD1 (5 bases). Trimming removed 6 bases at V and 6 bases at J, with 20 bases between. CDR1 is MNHNS, CDR2 SASEGT, per germline. This CDR3 is built from 15 residues. CDR3 coding DNA: TGTGCCAGCAGCCGGGACGGCCTTAGAGTCGCTGAAGCTTTCTTT. Protein product: CASSRDGLRVAEAFF.